This TCR beta chain was documented in a study of blood T cell repertoires in COVID-19. Some clones are missing from TCRdb's copy, which holds only in-frame ones; the method was immunoSEQ multiplex PCR. The sample shows under 100,000 clones, around four fifths of them seen only once. This CDR3 has 14 residues. Trimming stripped 9 bases from V and 1 base from J, with 14 bases between. The germline V gene has CDR1 SEHNR and CDR2 FQNEAQ (reference sequence). The chain employs TRBV7-9 and TRBJ2-3; D is possibly TRBD1 (5 bases). This clonotype was sampled from a woman aged 55-70 years with acute or convalescent COVID-19. The sequencing sample was made of peripheral blood. The CDR3 here is CASYGRVGTDTQYF. The DNA for the CDR3 is TGTGCCAGTTACGGCAGGGTTGGCACAGATACGCAGTATTTT.